Below are 18 T cell receptor beta chains sequenced from a single sample in a study of blood T cell repertoires in COVID-19. Repertoires were generated with immunoSEQ multiplex PCR, while TCRdb's copy carries only in-frame clones and drops some. Of about 170,000 clones listed, 70% to 90% are singletons. The sample was peripheral blood. Receptor source: a woman aged 80 or older in a cohort sampled during active or convalescent COVID-19.

This sequence joins TRBV29-1 and TRBJ1-1, with a possible D match to TRBD1 (6 bases). From germline, CDR1 is SQVTM and CDR2 ANQGSEA. The V end was cut by 0 bases, the J end by 0 bases, with 20 bases between. The CDR3 has 18 residues. CDR3 sequence reads: CSVEDRGQFKGVNTEAFF. In nucleotides, the CDR3 is TGCAGCGTTGAAGATCGTGGGCAGTTCAAGGGGGTGAACACTGAAGCTTTCTTT.

Ten or more counts support this clone. The chain combines TRBV10-1 with TRBJ2-3, with D perhaps matching TRBD2 (5 bases). V gave up 5 bases and J gave up 4 bases, with 10 bases separating them. CDR1 WNHNN and CDR2 SYGVQD come from the germline V gene (reference sequence). There are 13 residues in the CDR3. In nucleotides, the CDR3 is TGCGCCAGCAGTCTTAGCGTCGCAGATACGCAGTATTTT. Amino acids: CASSLSVADTQYF.

The table lists this clone with a count of one. The CDR3 region has the DNA TGTGCCAGCCGGACCGGGACACTAAGCTCTGGGGCCAACGTCCTGACTTTC. It encodes CASRTGTLSSGANVLTF. The V call is TRBV11-3, the J call TRBJ2-6; weak D call: TRBD1 (6 bases). The ends were cut back, 8 bases at V and 0 bases at J, with 17 bases in the middle. The CDR3 consists of 17 residues. From germline, CDR1 is SGHNT and CDR2 YENEEA.

The chain links TRBV6-5 to TRBJ1-5; D might be TRBD1 (5 bases). Germline V lookup: CDR1 MNHEY, CDR2 SVGAGI. The CDR3 has 13 residues. Trimming took 8 bases from V and 6 from J, leaving 14 bases between them. The CDR3 sequence is CASGGGGVQPQHF. The CDR3 region has the DNA TGTGCCAGCGGAGGAGGAGGGGTTCAGCCCCAGCATTTT.

The CDR3: CATSPDRYSNQPQHF. DNA for the CDR3: TGTGCCACCAGTCCCGACAGATATAGCAATCAGCCCCAGCATTTT. The genes are TRBV24-1 and TRBJ1-5, with a tentative D call TRBD1 (5 bases). The germline V gene has CDR1 KGHDR and CDR2 SFDVKD. V lost 6 bases to trimming and J lost 0 bases, with 11 bases between them. CDR3 length equals 15 residues.

This rearrangement joins TRBV7-9 to TRBJ1-1, with D unresolved. The CDR3 contains 12 residues. V lost 6 bases and J 3 bases, leaving 8 bases between the germline ends. The germline CDR1 and CDR2 sequences are SEHNR and FQNEAQ (reference sequence). CDR3 region: CASRDRDTEAFF. DNA for the CDR3: TGTGCCAGCAGAGATCGGGACACTGAAGCTTTCTTT. Together with reference TRBV7-9 and TRBJ1-1, the CDR3 gives the full variable domain: DTGVSQNPRHKITKRGQNVTFRCDPISEHNRLYWYRQTLGQGPEFLTYFQNEAQLEKSRLLSDRFSAERPKGSFSTLEIQRTEQGDSAMYLCASRDRDTEAFFGQGTRLTVV.

The chain joins TRBV5-1 to TRBJ2-2, with TRBD1 matching 9 bases. J was trimmed by 1 base and V by 0 bases; bases with no gene match: 7. The CDR3 is made up of 18 amino acids. Germline V gene data show CDR1 as SGHRS and CDR2 as YFSETQ. The CDR3 sequence is CASSLGFRTGENTGELFF. The CDR3 coding sequence is TGCGCCAGCAGCTTGGGGTTCCGGACAGGGGAGAACACCGGGGAGCTGTTTTTT.

The chain joins TRBV2 to TRBJ1-3, with 10 bases lining up with TRBD1. Trimming cost V 4 bases and J 4 bases; bases outside gene matches: 4. The germline CDR1 and CDR2 sequences are SNHLY and FYNNEI. CDR3 length: 15 residues. The CDR3, as DNA: TGTGCCAGCAGTGGGGACAGGGGAACCGGAAACACCATATATTTT. The encoded protein is CASSGDRGTGNTIYF.

The chain employs TRBV9 and TRBJ1-6, with D uncertain. V lost 0 bases and J lost 3, with 7 bases in between. The CDR3 contains 15 residues. Germline V lookup: CDR1 SGDLS, CDR2 YYNGEE. Here the CDR3 DNA reads TGTGCCAGCAGCGTAGGGGCAGGCTATAATTCACCCCTCCACTTT. Amino acids: CASSVGAGYNSPLHF.

The V call is TRBV10-2, the J call TRBJ2-3, with 10 bases that match TRBD2. The CDR3 is 18 residues long. CDR1 is WSHSY, CDR2 SAAADI, per germline. Trimming took 4 bases from V and 4 from J; bases not matched to a gene: 14. CDR3 sequence: CASSAAGLAEAWADTQYF. DNA of the CDR3: TGCGCCAGCAGTGCGGCCGGACTAGCGGAGGCATGGGCAGATACGCAGTATTTT.

The chain recombines TRBV27 with TRBJ2-3; the match to TRBD2 covers 7 bases. Germline loops: CDR1 MNHEY, CDR2 SMNVEV (reference sequence). J gave up 2 bases and V 5 bases, and 4 bases lay outside the gene matches. The CDR3 sequence is 14 residues long. CDR3 nucleotides: TGTGCCAGCAGTGAGCGGGGATACACAGATACGCAGTATTTT. As protein: CASSERGYTDTQYF.

The rearrangement uses TRBV30 and TRBJ2-3; D possibly corresponds to TRBD1 (6 bases). The CDR3 length is 13 residues. Germline CDR1 and CDR2: GTSNPN and SVGIG (reference sequence). With 4 bases removed from V and 2 bases from J, the gap between germline ends came to 10 bases. The CDR3 sequence: CAWKRTDTDTQYF. CDR3 coding DNA: TGTGCCTGGAAGAGGACAGACACAGATACGCAGTATTTT.

V and J are TRBV19 and TRBJ2-3; 9 nucleotides match TRBD2. Trimming cost V 1 base and J 2 bases; bases outside gene matches: 7. The CDR3 sequence is 17 residues long. Germline assignment: CDR1 LNHDA and CDR2 SQIVND (reference sequence). The CDR3 region has the DNA TGTGCCAGTAGTATAGCGGGCAGCGGGGGGCCCACAGATACGCAGTATTTT. Translating it yields CASSIAGSGGPTDTQYF.

The chain employs TRBV19 and TRBJ1-1; the D gene is possibly TRBD1 (5 bases). Germline CDR1 and CDR2: LNHDA and SQIVND (reference sequence). The CDR3 runs to 16 residues. Trimming shortened V by 7 bases and J by 1 base, and 19 bases separated the two germline ends. CDR3 nucleotides: TGTGCCAGTAAGTCCGATCCCGGACAAAGGAACACTGAAGCTTTCTTT. Its translation: CASKSDPGQRNTEAFF.

The chain carries TRBV6-4 and TRBJ2-7, with 9 nucleotides matching TRBD1. Germline trimming cut 7 bases from V and 5 bases from J; bases unmatched to any gene: 12. Germline CDR1 and CDR2: MRHNA and SNTAGT. The CDR3 consists of 15 residues. The CDR3 DNA sequence: TGTGCCAGCACCGGGCCCGGACAGGGGCCGGACGAGCAGTACGTC. Its translation: CASTGPGQGPDEQYV.

The chain employs TRBV5-8 and TRBJ2-1; 7 bases align to TRBD1. Germline loops: CDR1 SGHTS, CDR2 YDEGEE. Trimming took 0 bases from V and 10 from J; bases not matched to a gene: 4. The CDR3 has 13 residues. CDR3 DNA sequence: TGTGCCAGCAGCTTGGAGACAGGGCGCGAGCAGTTCTTC. Protein: CASSLETGREQFF.

V usage is TRBV2 and J usage is TRBJ1-4; D not certain. The CDR3 is made up of 13 amino acids. Germline V lookup: CDR1 SNHLY, CDR2 FYNNEI. Trimming took off 8 bases at V and 4 bases at J, with 11 bases between the two ends. The CDR3 bases are TGTGCCAGCCGCGCGGTGGTTAATGAAAAACTGTTTTTT. Amino acids: CASRAVVNEKLFF.

This sequence joins TRBV6-5 and TRBJ1-3, with 7 bases aligning to TRBD1. Trimming at V came to 6 bases and at J to 9 bases, leaving 11 bases not matched to a gene. The germline gives CDR1 MNHEY, CDR2 SVGAGI. CDR3 size: 14 residues. CDR3: CASRTGQIASTIYF. Here the CDR3 DNA reads TGTGCCAGCAGAACGGGACAGATAGCTAGCACCATATATTTT.